The clone carrying this T cell receptor beta chain was counted ten times or more. What it binds is not known. MiXCR was run by TCRdb on the 5' RACE reads, yielding one entry per CDR3 protein. The sample lists about 350,000 distinct CDR3 sequences, approximately 8% occurring once. The sample originates from a study of T cells after yellow fever vaccination. General study results and limits: Few clonotypes appeared in both CD4 and CD8 compartments.

Germline V gives CDR1 LGHNA, CDR2 YSLEER. V lost 0 bases, J lost 6 bases, and 9 bases lay in between. This CDR3 has 15 residues. The clonotype was recovered from a man in his late teens or twenties who received the YFV17D yellow fever vaccine. This material consisted of PBMCs, taken approximately 47 days after the first yellow fever vaccination. The gene calls are TRBV4-3 and TRBJ1-6; TRBD1 is a possible D gene (6 bases). The CDR3 sequence: CASSQDRGRNSPLHF. CDR3 coding DNA: TGCGCCAGCAGCCAAGACAGGGGTCGTAATTCACCCCTCCACTTT.